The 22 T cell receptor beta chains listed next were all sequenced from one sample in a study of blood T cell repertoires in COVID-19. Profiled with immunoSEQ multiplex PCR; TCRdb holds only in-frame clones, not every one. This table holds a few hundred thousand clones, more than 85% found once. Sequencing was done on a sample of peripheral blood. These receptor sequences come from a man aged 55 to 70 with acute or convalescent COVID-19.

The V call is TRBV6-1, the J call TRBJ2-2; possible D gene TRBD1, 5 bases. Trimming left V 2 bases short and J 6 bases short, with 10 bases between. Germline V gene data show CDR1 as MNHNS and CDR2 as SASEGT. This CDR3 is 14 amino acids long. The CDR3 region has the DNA TGTGCCAGCAGTGAATTAAGGGGTCCCGGGGAGCTGTTTTTT. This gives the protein CASSELRGPGELFF.

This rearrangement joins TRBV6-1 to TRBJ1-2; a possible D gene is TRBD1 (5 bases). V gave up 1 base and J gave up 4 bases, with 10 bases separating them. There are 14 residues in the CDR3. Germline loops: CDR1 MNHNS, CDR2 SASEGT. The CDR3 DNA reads TGTGCCAGCAGTGAAGTGGGGCCGGCCTATGGCTACACCTTC. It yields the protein CASSEVGPAYGYTF.

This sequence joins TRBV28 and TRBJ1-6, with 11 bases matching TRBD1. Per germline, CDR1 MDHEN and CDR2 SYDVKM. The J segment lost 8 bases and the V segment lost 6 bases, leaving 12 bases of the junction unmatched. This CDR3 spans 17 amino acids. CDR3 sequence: CASRPGTGGDWYSPLHF. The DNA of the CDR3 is TGTGCCAGCAGACCCGGGACAGGGGGGGATTGGTATTCACCCCTCCACTTT.

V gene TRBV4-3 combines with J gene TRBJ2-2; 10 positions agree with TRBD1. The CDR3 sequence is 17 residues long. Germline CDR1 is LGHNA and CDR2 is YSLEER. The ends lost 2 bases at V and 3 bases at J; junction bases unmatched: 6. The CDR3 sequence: CASSQSPGQGYTGELFF. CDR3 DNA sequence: TGCGCCAGCAGCCAATCGCCGGGACAGGGGTACACCGGGGAGCTGTTTTTT.

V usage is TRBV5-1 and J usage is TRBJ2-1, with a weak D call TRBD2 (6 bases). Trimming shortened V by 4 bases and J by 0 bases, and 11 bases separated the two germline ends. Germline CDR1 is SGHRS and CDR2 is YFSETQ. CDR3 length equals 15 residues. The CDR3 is CASSVQGGSYNEQFF. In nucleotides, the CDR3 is TGCGCCAGCAGCGTTCAGGGAGGCTCCTACAATGAGCAGTTCTTC.

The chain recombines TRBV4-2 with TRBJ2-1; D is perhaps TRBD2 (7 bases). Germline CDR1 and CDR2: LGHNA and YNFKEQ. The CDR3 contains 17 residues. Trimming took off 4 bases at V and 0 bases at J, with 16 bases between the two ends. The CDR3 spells CASSLHGGGRSYNEQFF. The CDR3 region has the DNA TGTGCCAGCAGCCTTCACGGCGGGGGCCGCTCCTACAATGAGCAGTTCTTC.

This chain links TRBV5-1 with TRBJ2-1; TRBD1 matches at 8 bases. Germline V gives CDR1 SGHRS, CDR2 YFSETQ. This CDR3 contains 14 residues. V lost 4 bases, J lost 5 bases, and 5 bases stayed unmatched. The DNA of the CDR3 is TGCGCCAGCAGCGCACAGGGGGAAGACAATGAGCAGTTCTTC. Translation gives CASSAQGEDNEQFF.

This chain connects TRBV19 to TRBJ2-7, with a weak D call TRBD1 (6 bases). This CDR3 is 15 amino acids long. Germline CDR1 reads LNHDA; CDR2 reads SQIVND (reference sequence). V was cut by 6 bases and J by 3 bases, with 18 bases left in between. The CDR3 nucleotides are TGTGCCAGTAGCTCTTTGGGGCCAGGGGTCTACGAGCAGTACTTC. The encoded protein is CASSSLGPGVYEQYF.

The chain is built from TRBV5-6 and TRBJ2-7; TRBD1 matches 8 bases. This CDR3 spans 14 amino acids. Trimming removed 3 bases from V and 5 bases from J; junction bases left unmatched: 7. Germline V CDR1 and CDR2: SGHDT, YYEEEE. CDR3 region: CASSSIPGQDEQYF. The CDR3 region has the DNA TGTGCCAGCAGCTCGATACCGGGACAGGACGAGCAGTACTTC.

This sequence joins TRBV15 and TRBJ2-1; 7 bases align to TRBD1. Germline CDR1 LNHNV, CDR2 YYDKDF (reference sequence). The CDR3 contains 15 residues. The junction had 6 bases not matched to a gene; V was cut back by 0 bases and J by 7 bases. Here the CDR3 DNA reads TGTGCCACCAGCAGAGAGAAGACAGGGTTGAATGAGCAGTTCTTC. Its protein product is CATSREKTGLNEQFF.

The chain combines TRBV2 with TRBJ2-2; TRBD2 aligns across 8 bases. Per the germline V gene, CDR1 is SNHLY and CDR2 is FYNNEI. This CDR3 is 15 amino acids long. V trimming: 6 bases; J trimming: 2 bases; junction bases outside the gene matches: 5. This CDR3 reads CASRAGDINTGELFF. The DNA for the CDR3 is TGTGCCAGCAGAGCGGGGGATATAAACACCGGGGAGCTGTTTTTT. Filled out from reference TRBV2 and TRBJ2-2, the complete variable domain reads EPEVTQTPSHQVTQMGQEVILRCVPISNHLYFYWYRQILGQKVEFLVSFYNNEISEKSEIFDDQFSVERPDGSNFTLKIRSTKLEDSAMYFCASRAGDINTGELFFGEGSRLTVL.

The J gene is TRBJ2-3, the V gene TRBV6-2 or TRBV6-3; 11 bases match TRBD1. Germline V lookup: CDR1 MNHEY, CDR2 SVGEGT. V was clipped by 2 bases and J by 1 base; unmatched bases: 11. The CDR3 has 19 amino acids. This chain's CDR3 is CASSYPDRGRNLGTDTQYF. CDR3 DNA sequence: TGTGCCAGCAGTTACCCGGACAGGGGGCGGAATCTGGGCACAGATACGCAGTATTTT.

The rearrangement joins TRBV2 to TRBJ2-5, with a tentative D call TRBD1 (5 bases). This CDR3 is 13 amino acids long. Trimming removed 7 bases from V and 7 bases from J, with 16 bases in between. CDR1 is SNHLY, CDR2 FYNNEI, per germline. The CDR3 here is CASNLRVPGTQYF. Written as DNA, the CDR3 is TGTGCCAGCAACCTCAGGGTCCCGGGGACCCAGTACTTC.

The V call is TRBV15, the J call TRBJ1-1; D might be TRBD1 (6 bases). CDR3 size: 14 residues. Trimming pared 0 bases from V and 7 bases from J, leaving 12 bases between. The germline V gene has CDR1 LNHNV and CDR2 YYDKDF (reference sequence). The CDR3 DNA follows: TGTGCCACCAGCAGAGAAGGGGGTACCTATGAAGCTTTCTTT. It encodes CATSREGGTYEAFF. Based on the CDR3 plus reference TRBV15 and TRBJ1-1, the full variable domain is DAMVIQNPRYQVTQFGKPVTLSCSQTLNHNVMYWYQQKSSQAPKLLFHYYDKDFNNEADTPDNFQSRRPNTSFCFLDIRSPGLGDTAMYLCATSREGGTYEAFFGQGTRLTVV.

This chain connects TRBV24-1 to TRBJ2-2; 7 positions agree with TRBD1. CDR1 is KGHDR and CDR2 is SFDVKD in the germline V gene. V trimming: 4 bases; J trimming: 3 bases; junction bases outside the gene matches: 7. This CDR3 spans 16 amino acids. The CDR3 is CATSEARGPHTGELFF. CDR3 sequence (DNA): TGTGCCACCAGTGAAGCTAGGGGGCCGCACACCGGGGAGCTGTTTTTT.

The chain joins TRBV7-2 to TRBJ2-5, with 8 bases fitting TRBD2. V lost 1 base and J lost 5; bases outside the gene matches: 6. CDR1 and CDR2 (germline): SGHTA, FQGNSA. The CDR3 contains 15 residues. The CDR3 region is CASSLGTSQGETQYF. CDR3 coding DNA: TGTGCCAGCAGCTTAGGGACTAGCCAGGGGGAGACCCAGTACTTC.

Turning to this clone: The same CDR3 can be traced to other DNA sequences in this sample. CDR3 region: CASSGTVYGYTF. CDR3 nucleotide sequence: TGTGCCAGCAGCGGGACAGTCTATGGCTACACCTTC. The chain employs TRBV25-1 and TRBJ1-2, with TRBD1 matching over 7 bases. The ends lost 6 bases at V and 4 bases at J; junction bases unmatched: 2. Germline V lookup: CDR1 MGHDK, CDR2 SYGVNS. This CDR3 has 12 amino acids.

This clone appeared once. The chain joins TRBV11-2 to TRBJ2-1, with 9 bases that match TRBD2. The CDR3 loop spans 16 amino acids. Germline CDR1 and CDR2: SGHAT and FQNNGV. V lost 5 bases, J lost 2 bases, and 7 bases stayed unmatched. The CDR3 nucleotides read TGTGCCAGCAGCCCTAGGGCGGGGGGGACCTACAATGAGCAGTTCTTC. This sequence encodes CASSPRAGGTYNEQFF.

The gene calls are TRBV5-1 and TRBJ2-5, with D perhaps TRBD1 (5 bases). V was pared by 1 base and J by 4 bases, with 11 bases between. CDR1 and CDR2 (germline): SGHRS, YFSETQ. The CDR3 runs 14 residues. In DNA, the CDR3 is TGCGCCAGCAGCTTGCCCTCAGGGCGAGAGACCCAGTACTTC. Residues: CASSLPSGRETQYF.

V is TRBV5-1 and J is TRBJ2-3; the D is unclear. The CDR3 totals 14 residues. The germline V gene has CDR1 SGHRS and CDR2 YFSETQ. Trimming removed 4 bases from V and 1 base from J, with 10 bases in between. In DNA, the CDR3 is TGCGCCAGCAGCCCCGGCGCGGGCACAGATACGCAGTATTTT. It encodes CASSPGAGTDTQYF.

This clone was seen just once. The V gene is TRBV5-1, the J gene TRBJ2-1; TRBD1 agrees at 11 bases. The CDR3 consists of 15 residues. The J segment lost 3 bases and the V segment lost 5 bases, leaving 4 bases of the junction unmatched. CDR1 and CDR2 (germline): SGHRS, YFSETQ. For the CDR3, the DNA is TGCGCCAGCAGGGACAGGGGGCAGAACTACAATGAGCAGTTCTTC. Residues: CASRDRGQNYNEQFF.

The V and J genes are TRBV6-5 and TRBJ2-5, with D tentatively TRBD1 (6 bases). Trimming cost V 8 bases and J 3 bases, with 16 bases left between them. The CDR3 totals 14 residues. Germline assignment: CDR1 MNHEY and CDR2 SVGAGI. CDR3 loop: CASADSGAKETQYF. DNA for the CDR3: TGTGCCAGCGCGGACAGCGGAGCTAAAGAGACCCAGTACTTC.